The clone carrying this TCR beta chain was recorded only once. As yet, its antigen is unknown. These data belong to a study of cytomegalovirus exposure and HLA in healthy donors. Study details: Earlier results showed roughly 120 million unique TCR beta sequences derived from approximately 180 million T cells. General study findings and limits: A later analysis reportedly found fewer N-insertions in an Asian-associated ancestry cluster than the approximately 660-donor mean. For most subjects, TCR beta sequences were reported to predict HLA-A and HLA-B alleles with accuracy.

This CDR3 region has 16 residues. Trimming shortened V by 4 bases and J by 7 bases, and 19 bases separated the two germline ends. Germline-derived CDR1 and CDR2 are MGHRA and YSYEKL. The PCR made use of 60 Vbeta and 13 Jbeta primers. Data came from immunoSEQ multiplex PCR; TCRdb stores just in-frame clones and leaves some out. The repertoire includes under 120,000 clones, 74% of them detected once, and about 2.6% sits in the top ten. Sequenced material: PBMCs. V usage is TRBV4-1 and J usage is TRBJ1-4; perhaps TRBD1 as D (6 bases). The clonotype was recovered from a man aged 50-59 years in good health and CMV-seropositive. CDR3 sequence: CASSREPRGGGEKLFF. The CDR3 DNA is TGCGCCAGCAGCCGCGAACCGAGAGGGGGGGGTGAAAAACTGTTTTTT.